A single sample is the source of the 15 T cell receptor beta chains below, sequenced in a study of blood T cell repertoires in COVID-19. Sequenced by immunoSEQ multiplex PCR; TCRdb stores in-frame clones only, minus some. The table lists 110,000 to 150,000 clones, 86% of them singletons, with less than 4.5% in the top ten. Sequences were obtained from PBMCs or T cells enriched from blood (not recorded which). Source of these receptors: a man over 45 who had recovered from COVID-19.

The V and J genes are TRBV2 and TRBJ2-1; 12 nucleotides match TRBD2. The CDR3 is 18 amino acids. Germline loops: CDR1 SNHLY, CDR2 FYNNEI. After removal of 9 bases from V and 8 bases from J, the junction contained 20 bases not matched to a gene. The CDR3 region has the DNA TGTGCCAGTAGTAGGGGACTAGCGGGTGGTGCCCTTGGGGATGAGCAGTTCTTC. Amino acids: CASSRGLAGGALGDEQFF.

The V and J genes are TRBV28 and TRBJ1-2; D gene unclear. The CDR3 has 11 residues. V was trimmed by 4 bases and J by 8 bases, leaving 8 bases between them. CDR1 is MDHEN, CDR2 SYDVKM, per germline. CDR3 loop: CASSSTGGYTF. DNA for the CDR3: TGTGCCAGCAGTTCCACGGGGGGCTACACCTTC.

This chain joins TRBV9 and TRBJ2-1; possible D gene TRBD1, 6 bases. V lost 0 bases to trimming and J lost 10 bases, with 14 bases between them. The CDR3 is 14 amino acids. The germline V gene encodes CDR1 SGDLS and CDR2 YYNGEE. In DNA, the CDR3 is TGTGCCAGCAGCGTAGTTGGACAGCACGTGGAGCAGTTCTTC. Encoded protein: CASSVVGQHVEQFF.

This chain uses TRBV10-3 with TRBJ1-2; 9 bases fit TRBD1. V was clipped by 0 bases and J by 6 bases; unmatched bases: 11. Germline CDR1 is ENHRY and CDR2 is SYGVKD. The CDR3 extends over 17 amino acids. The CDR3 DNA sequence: TGTGCCATCAGTGAGTCGGGGAACGGACAGGGGATAGATGGCTACACCTTC. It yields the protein CAISESGNGQGIDGYTF.

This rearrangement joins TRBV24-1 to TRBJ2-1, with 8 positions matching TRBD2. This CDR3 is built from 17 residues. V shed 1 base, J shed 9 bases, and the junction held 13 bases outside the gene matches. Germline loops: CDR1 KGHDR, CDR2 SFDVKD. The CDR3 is CATSDFGGGAGETEQFF. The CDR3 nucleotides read TGTGCCACCAGTGATTTTGGGGGAGGAGCGGGAGAAACTGAGCAGTTCTTC.

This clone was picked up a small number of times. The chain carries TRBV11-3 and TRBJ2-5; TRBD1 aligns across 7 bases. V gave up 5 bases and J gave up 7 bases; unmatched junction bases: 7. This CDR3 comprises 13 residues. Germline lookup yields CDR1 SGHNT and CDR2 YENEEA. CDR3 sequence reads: CASSPNNRGTQYF. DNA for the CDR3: TGTGCCAGCAGCCCCAACAACAGGGGGACCCAGTACTTC.

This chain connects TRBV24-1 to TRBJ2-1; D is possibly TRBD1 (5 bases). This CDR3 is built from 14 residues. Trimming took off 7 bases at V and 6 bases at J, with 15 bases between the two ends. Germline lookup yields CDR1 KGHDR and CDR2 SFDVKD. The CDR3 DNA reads TGTGCCACCAGCCGACCAGGGCTTGGCAATGAGCAGTTCTTC. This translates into CATSRPGLGNEQFF.

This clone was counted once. The CDR3 nucleotides are TGTGCCATACCCGGGGGAACTGAAGCTTTCTTT. It codes for CAIPGGTEAFF. This rearrangement joins TRBV19 to TRBJ1-1; tentative D call: TRBD1 (5 bases). The CDR3 is 11 residues long. The germline V gene has CDR1 LNHDA and CDR2 SQIVND (reference sequence). V gave up 10 bases and J gave up 5 bases, with 11 bases separating them.

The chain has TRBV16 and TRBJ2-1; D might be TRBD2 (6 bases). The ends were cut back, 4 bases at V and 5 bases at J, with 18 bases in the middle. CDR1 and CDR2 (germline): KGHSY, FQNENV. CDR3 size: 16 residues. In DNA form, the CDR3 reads TGTGCCAGCAGCCGCTTCCCCGGTAGGACTAACAATGAGCAGTTCTTC. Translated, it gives CASSRFPGRTNNEQFF.

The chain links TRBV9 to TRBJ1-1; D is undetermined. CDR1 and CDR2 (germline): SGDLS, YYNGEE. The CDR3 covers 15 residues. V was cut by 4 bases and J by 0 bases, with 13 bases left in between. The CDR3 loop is CASSPHPSMNTEAFF. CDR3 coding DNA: TGTGCCAGCAGCCCTCATCCTTCTATGAACACTGAAGCTTTCTTT.

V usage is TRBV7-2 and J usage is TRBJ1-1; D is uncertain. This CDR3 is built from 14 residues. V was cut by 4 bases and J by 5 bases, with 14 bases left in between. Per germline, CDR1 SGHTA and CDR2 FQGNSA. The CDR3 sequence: CASSSVRARTEAFF. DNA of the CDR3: TGTGCCAGCAGCTCGGTGAGGGCAAGAACTGAAGCTTTCTTT.

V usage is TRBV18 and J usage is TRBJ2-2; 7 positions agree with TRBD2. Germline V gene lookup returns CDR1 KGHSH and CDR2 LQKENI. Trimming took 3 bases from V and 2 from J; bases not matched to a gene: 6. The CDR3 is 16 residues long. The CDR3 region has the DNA TGTGCCAGCTCACCCCGGGACTATGCAAACACCGGGGAGCTGTTTTTT. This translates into CASSPRDYANTGELFF. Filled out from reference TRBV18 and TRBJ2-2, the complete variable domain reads NAGVMQNPRHLVRRRGQEARLRCSPMKGHSHVYWYRQLPEEGLKFMVYLQKENIIDESGMPKERFSAEFPKEGPSILRIQQVVRGDSAAYFCASSPRDYANTGELFFGEGSRLTVL.

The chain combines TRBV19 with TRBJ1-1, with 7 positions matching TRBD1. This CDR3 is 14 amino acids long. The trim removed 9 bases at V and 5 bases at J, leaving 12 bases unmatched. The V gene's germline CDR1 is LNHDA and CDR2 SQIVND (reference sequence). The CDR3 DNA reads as TGTGCCAGCATTAAAGAGACAGGGCTGACTGAAGCTTTCTTT. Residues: CASIKETGLTEAFF.

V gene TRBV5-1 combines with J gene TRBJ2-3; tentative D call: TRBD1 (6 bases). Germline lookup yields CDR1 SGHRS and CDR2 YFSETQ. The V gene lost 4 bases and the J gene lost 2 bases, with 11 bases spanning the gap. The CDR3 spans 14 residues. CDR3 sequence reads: CASSQGQSTDTQYF. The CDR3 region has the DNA TGCGCCAGCAGCCAAGGACAGTCCACAGATACGCAGTATTTT.

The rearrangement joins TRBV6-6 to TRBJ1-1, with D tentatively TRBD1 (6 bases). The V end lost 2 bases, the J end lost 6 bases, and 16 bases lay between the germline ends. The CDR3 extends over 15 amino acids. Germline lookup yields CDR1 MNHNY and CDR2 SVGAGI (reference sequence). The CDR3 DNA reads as TGTGCCAGCAGTTACGTTGCAGGGGCCATCGCTGAAGCTTTCTTT. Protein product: CASSYVAGAIAEAFF.